The 10 T cell receptor beta chains below were found in one sample sequenced in a study of blood T cell repertoires in COVID-19. Clones were sequenced by immunoSEQ multiplex PCR, and TCRdb holds only the in-frame ones, with some missing. This table has approximately 160,000 clones, about 86% appearing once. Sequencing was performed on peripheral blood. Receptor source: a woman at least 80 years old with acute or convalescent COVID-19.

The chain has TRBV29-1 and TRBJ2-5, with no clear D. The CDR3 is 12 residues long. V was trimmed by 3 bases and J by 4 bases, leaving 9 bases between them. The germline gives CDR1 SQVTM, CDR2 ANQGSEA. Written as DNA, the CDR3 is TGCAGCGTTGAGGGCCAGAGAGAGACCCAGTACTTC. Its translation: CSVEGQRETQYF.

The V and J genes are TRBV4-1 and TRBJ1-3, with a possible D match to TRBD1 (5 bases). CDR1 MGHRA and CDR2 YSYEKL come from the germline V gene. The CDR3 covers 16 residues. V lost 5 bases, J lost 0 bases, and 14 bases lay in between. CDR3 amino acids: CASSLQEQNSGNTIYF. For the CDR3, the DNA is TGCGCCAGCAGCTTACAGGAACAAAACTCTGGAAACACCATATATTTT.

This rearrangement joins TRBV27 to TRBJ1-1; 11 nucleotides agree with TRBD1. V was pared by 2 bases and J by 0 bases, with 2 bases of the junction left unmatched. CDR1 and CDR2 from the germline V gene are MNHEY and SMNVEV (reference sequence). The CDR3 covers 16 residues. This CDR3 is CASSLGTGGLNTEAFF. CDR3 bases: TGTGCCAGCAGTTTAGGGACAGGGGGGTTGAACACTGAAGCTTTCTTT.

This chain links TRBV10-3 with TRBJ2-2; TRBD2 agrees at 12 bases. The CDR3 sequence is 17 residues long. Germline CDR1 is ENHRY and CDR2 is SYGVKD. Germline trimming cut 3 bases from V and 7 bases from J; bases unmatched to any gene: 9. The CDR3 protein is CAISDPSTSGGFGELFF. The CDR3, as DNA: TGTGCCATCAGTGACCCTTCGACTAGCGGGGGATTCGGGGAGCTGTTTTTT.

The chain combines TRBV4-3 with TRBJ2-1, with 9 bases fitting TRBD1. CDR1 and CDR2 from the germline V gene are LGHNA and YSLEER. V was clipped by 0 bases and J by 2 bases; unmatched bases: 5. This CDR3 region has 17 residues. The DNA of the CDR3 is TGCGCCAGCAGCCAAGATGTACACAGGGGGCCCTACAATGAGCAGTTCTTC. As protein: CASSQDVHRGPYNEQFF.

V is TRBV9 and J is TRBJ1-5; D unresolved. CDR3 length: 15 amino acids. Germline CDR1 SGDLS, CDR2 YYNGEE. The germline V and J ends were trimmed by 4 bases and 3 bases, with 14 bases remaining between them. This CDR3 reads CASSPSPGINQPQHF. DNA for the CDR3: TGTGCCAGCAGCCCCAGTCCCGGGATCAATCAGCCCCAGCATTTT.

The chain carries TRBV30 and TRBJ1-5, with D possibly matching TRBD1 (5 bases). Per germline, CDR1 GTSNPN and CDR2 SVGIG (reference sequence). Trimming took 2 bases from V and 9 from J, leaving 17 bases between them. CDR3 length: 14 amino acids. The CDR3 protein is CAWSTGTGEGPQHF. In DNA form, the CDR3 reads TGTGCCTGGAGTACCGGGACGGGGGAAGGGCCCCAGCATTTT.

This chain links TRBV15 with TRBJ1-2; TRBD1 aligns across 9 bases. The CDR3 has 13 residues. The germline V gene encodes CDR1 LNHNV and CDR2 YYDKDF (reference sequence). The V segment lost 3 bases and the J segment 6 bases; nucleotides outside the gene matches: 2. CDR3 loop: CATSRTGGNGYTF. The CDR3 DNA reads TGTGCCACCAGCAGGACAGGGGGGAATGGCTACACCTTC.

This rearrangement joins TRBV5-1 to TRBJ1-2; 9 bases fit TRBD1. Germline trimming cut 4 bases from V and 6 bases from J; bases unmatched to any gene: 4. The CDR3 runs 13 residues. Germline assignment: CDR1 SGHRS and CDR2 YFSETQ. The CDR3 loop is CASSAGTGNGYTF. The CDR3 coding sequence is TGCGCCAGCAGCGCCGGGACAGGGAATGGCTACACCTTC. Based on the CDR3 plus reference TRBV5-1 and TRBJ1-2, the full variable domain is KAGVTQTPRYLIKTRGQQVTLSCSPISGHRSVSWYQQTPGQGLQFLFEYFSETQRNKGNFPGRFSGRQFSNSRSEMNVSTLELGDSALYLCASSAGTGNGYTFGSGTRLTVV.

The chain joins TRBV30 to TRBJ2-7; maybe TRBD1 (5 bases). This CDR3 region has 14 residues. V was cut by 0 bases and J by 3 bases, with 12 bases left in between. Germline V lookup: CDR1 GTSNPN, CDR2 SVGIG (reference sequence). The CDR3 nucleotides are TGTGCCTGGAGTGTACCCCTCAGGGTCTACGAGCAGTACTTC. Translating gives CAWSVPLRVYEQYF.